Below, 10 T cell receptor beta chains from the same sample are listed, as sequenced in a study of graft-versus-host responses after intestinal transplantation. Sequencing used immunoSEQ multiplex PCR; TCRdb keeps in-frame clones, though not all of them. Counted here are around 99,000 clones, roughly 86% occurring once; the ten biggest clones make up over 0.55%. These receptors are not linked to any known antigen. The sequencing here drew on unstimulated CD4+ T cells sorted from spleen or lymph node cells, taken before transplant. The receptor set was obtained from a human donor who was the organ donor for an intestinal transplant.

V gene TRBV5-1 combines with J gene TRBJ1-4, with TRBD1 as a possible D gene (6 bases). Germline CDR1 SGHRS, CDR2 YFSETQ. There are 17 residues in the CDR3. Trimming left V 3 bases short and J 5 bases short, with 20 bases between. The CDR3 coding sequence is TGCGCCAGCAGCTCAGCTGTACAGGGACCCTCAAATGAAAAACTGTTTTTT. Translated, it gives CASSSAVQGPSNEKLFF.

This clone was seen more than once but under ten times. At the DNA level, this CDR3 is encoded by other sequences in the same sample as well. The rearrangement joins TRBV2 to TRBJ2-4; D not resolved. Germline V gives CDR1 SNHLY, CDR2 FYNNEI. CDR3 length equals 15 residues. V lost 0 bases, J lost 0 bases, and 6 bases lay in between. The CDR3 sequence is CASSEARGAKNIQYF. The CDR3 DNA sequence: TGTGCCAGCAGTGAAGCCAGAGGAGCCAAAAACATTCAGTACTTC. Full variable domain (remainder filled in from reference TRBV2 and TRBJ2-4): EPEVTQTPSHQVTQMGQEVILRCVPISNHLYFYWYRQILGQKVEFLVSFYNNEISEKSEIFDDQFSVERPDGSNFTLKIRSTKLEDSAMYFCASSEARGAKNIQYFGAGTRLSVL.

This chain joins TRBV7-9 and TRBJ2-5; 13 nucleotides line up with TRBD2. The CDR3 runs to 16 residues. CDR1 is SEHNR and CDR2 is FQNEAQ in the germline V gene (reference sequence). Trimming at V came to 5 bases and at J to 5 bases, leaving 8 bases not matched to a gene. In DNA form, the CDR3 reads TGTGCCAGCAGCCTAGGACTAGCGGGGGCCGGGGAGACCCAGTACTTC. As protein: CASSLGLAGAGETQYF.

This clone occurred once. The V and J genes are TRBV5-1 and TRBJ2-7; possible D gene TRBD2, 7 bases. Germline V gene lookup returns CDR1 SGHRS and CDR2 YFSETQ. V lost 0 bases, J lost 5 bases, and 12 bases lay in between. The CDR3 is made up of 14 amino acids. The CDR3 DNA reads as TGCGCCAGCAGCTTGGCCACGGGGGGCAACGAGCAGTACTTC. This gives the protein CASSLATGGNEQYF. Looking up the rest from reference TRBV5-1 and TRBJ2-7 gives the full variable domain: KAGVTQTPRYLIKTRGQQVTLSCSPISGHRSVSWYQQTPGQGLQFLFEYFSETQRNKGNFPGRFSGRQFSNSRSEMNVSTLELGDSALYLCASSLATGGNEQYFGPGTRLTVT.

The chain recombines TRBV11-3 with TRBJ1-2; tentatively, D is TRBD1 (5 bases). Deletions cut 2 bases from V and 4 bases from J, with 8 bases between. CDR3 length equals 13 residues. Germline values: CDR1 SGHNT, CDR2 YENEEA. Written as DNA, the CDR3 is TGTGCCAGCAGCTTAATTAGGGGCTATGGCTACACCTTC. It specifies CASSLIRGYGYTF.

This chain joins TRBV10-3 and TRBJ1-2, with TRBD1 as a possible D gene (6 bases). Germline assignment: CDR1 ENHRY and CDR2 SYGVKD. Trimming took 11 bases from V and 3 from J, leaving 13 bases between them. The CDR3 length is 12 residues. The chain's CDR3 is CASLGGDYGYTF. Written as DNA, the CDR3 is TGTGCCTCCCTAGGGGGGGACTATGGCTACACCTTC.

The V gene is TRBV7-9, the J gene TRBJ1-3; no reliable D call. Germline V gene sequence: CDR1 SEHNR, CDR2 FQNEAQ (reference sequence). V was trimmed by 3 bases and J by 7 bases, leaving 16 bases between them. The CDR3 is 15 residues long. Written as DNA, the CDR3 is TGTGCCAGCAGCTTCACAAGGTCTCTGGAGAACACCATATATTTT. Translation: CASSFTRSLENTIYF. The entire variable domain, with the rest obtained from reference TRBV7-9 and TRBJ1-3, is as follows: DTGVSQNPRHKITKRGQNVTFRCDPISEHNRLYWYRQTLGQGPEFLTYFQNEAQLEKSRLLSDRFSAERPKGSFSTLEIQRTEQGDSAMYLCASSFTRSLENTIYFGEGSWLTVV.

This chain links TRBV6-1 with TRBJ2-6; D ambiguous. The CDR3 spans 13 residues. V was clipped by 5 bases and J by 0 bases, with 2 bases between them. Germline-derived CDR1 and CDR2 are MNHNS and SASEGT. CDR3 sequence: CASSYSGANVLTF. As DNA, the CDR3 is TGTGCCAGCAGTTACTCTGGGGCCAACGTCCTGACTTTC.

The chain employs TRBV4-1 and TRBJ2-3; D remains ambiguous. V lost 1 base, J lost 5 bases, and 7 bases lay in between. The germline V gene has CDR1 MGHRA and CDR2 YSYEKL. There are 13 residues in the CDR3. The CDR3 DNA reads as TGCGCCAGCAGCCAAGCGGACGGAGATACGCAGTATTTT. Residues: CASSQADGDTQYF.

The V and J genes are TRBV6-6 and TRBJ1-5, with 7 bases matching TRBD1. Germline-derived CDR1 and CDR2 are MNHNY and SVGAGI (reference sequence). J gave up 5 bases and V 6 bases, and 7 bases lay outside the gene matches. The CDR3 consists of 14 residues. The CDR3: CASSWDRSYQPQHF. The CDR3, as DNA: TGTGCCAGCAGCTGGGACAGAAGCTATCAGCCCCAGCATTTT.